One and the same sample provided the 20 T cell receptor beta chains below, sequenced in a study of T cell responses to AZD1222 COVID-19 vaccine. This table comes from immunoSEQ multiplex PCR, and its TCRdb copy is limited to in-frame clones, with some not included. The table lists tens of thousands of clones, about 85% of them singletons. The material was peripheral blood, obtained 28 days after the second AZD1222 dose. The receptors were gathered from an adult who received the AZD1222 COVID-19 vaccine.

V usage is TRBV19 and J usage is TRBJ2-5; TRBD2 agrees at 10 bases. V lost 8 bases to trimming and J lost 5 bases; unmatched junction nucleotides: 11. Germline loops: CDR1 LNHDA, CDR2 SQIVND (reference sequence). The CDR3 is 15 residues long. CDR3 sequence: CASSSGGAFYETQYF. In nucleotides, the CDR3 is TGTGCCAGTTCGAGCGGGGGGGCCTTTTACGAGACCCAGTACTTC.

This clone occurred a few times. The chain links TRBV3-1 (or the pseudogene TRBV3-2) to TRBJ2-5, with a tentative D call TRBD2 (5 bases). Trimming removed 2 bases from V and 4 bases from J, with 11 bases in between. The CDR3 covers 14 residues. Germline assignment: CDR1 LGHDT and CDR2 YNNKEL (reference sequence). CDR3 residues: CASSQKRTIETQYF. The CDR3 DNA sequence: TGTGCCAGCAGCCAAAAGCGGACCATAGAGACCCAGTACTTC.

The rearrangement joins TRBV7-9 to TRBJ2-5; D ambiguous. The CDR3 runs to 12 residues. In germline, CDR1 is SEHNR, CDR2 FQNEAQ (reference sequence). The V end lost 8 bases, the J end lost 3 bases, and 10 bases lay between the germline ends. The CDR3 nucleotides read TGTGCCAGCGGCACCTGGGAAGAGACCCAGTACTTC. It codes for CASGTWEETQYF.

This clone has only a few counts. The chain is built from TRBV6-2 or TRBV6-3 and TRBJ1-1; maybe TRBD1 (5 bases). This CDR3 contains 13 residues. From germline, CDR1 is MNHEY and CDR2 SVGEGT. The V end was cut by 2 bases, the J end by 5 bases, with 9 bases between. The CDR3 sequence is CASSYGRETEAFF. In DNA form, the CDR3 reads TGTGCCAGCAGTTACGGCAGGGAGACTGAAGCTTTCTTT.

This chain joins TRBV28 and TRBJ1-5; 7 bases map to TRBD1. Germline CDR1 and CDR2: MDHEN and SYDVKM. V lost 2 bases and J lost 2; bases outside the gene matches: 3. The CDR3 runs 15 residues. The CDR3 DNA reads TGTGCCAGCAGTTTAAGACAGGGAGGCAATCAGCCCCAGCATTTT. It yields the protein CASSLRQGGNQPQHF.

Notes on this clone: Sequence at one end of the junction differs from germline and may be a read error. The V and J genes are TRBV19 and TRBJ2-1; no reliable D call. The CDR3 totals 13 residues. Germline V gives CDR1 LNHDA, CDR2 SQIVND (reference sequence). The CDR3 reads CASNISDSNEQFF. CDR3 bases: TGTGCCAGTAATATATCGGATAGTAATGAGCAGTTCTTC.

The V gene is TRBV6-5, the J gene TRBJ2-7; the match to TRBD2 covers 7 bases. CDR3 length equals 14 residues. Germline loops: CDR1 MNHEY, CDR2 SVGAGI. With 8 bases clipped from V and 6 bases from J, the junction kept 13 bases outside the gene matches. CDR3 protein: CASGRASGIAEQYF. CDR3 DNA: TGTGCCAGCGGCCGGGCCAGCGGGATTGCCGAGCAGTACTTC.

This clone was seen once. J is TRBJ1-2 and V is TRBV6-5; 7 bases align to TRBD1. Germline V gene sequence: CDR1 MNHEY, CDR2 SVGAGI. The trim removed 10 bases at V and 3 bases at J, leaving 11 bases unmatched. CDR3 length equals 14 residues. The CDR3 DNA is TGTGCCACCCCGACCGACAGGGCCTACTATGGCTACACCTTC. Amino acid sequence: CATPTDRAYYGYTF.

This chain uses TRBV24-1 with TRBJ2-5; D is perhaps TRBD2 (6 bases). V gave up 10 bases and J gave up 0 bases, with 8 bases separating them. Germline loops: CDR1 KGHDR, CDR2 SFDVKD. The CDR3 sequence is 12 residues long. CDR3 residues: CATGDYQETQYF. DNA for the CDR3: TGTGCCACGGGGGACTACCAAGAGACCCAGTACTTC.

This chain connects TRBV10-3 to TRBJ1-3; 11 positions agree with TRBD1. CDR3 length equals 20 residues. Germline assignment: CDR1 ENHRY and CDR2 SYGVKD. V shed 0 bases and J 0 bases; nucleotides not matched to a gene: 10. CDR3 nucleotide sequence: TGTGCCATCAGTGAGTCCCGGACAGGGGGCGAAAAGTTCTCTGGAAACACCATATATTTT. Its translation: CAISESRTGGEKFSGNTIYF.

V usage is TRBV5-6 and J usage is TRBJ1-2, with D perhaps matching TRBD1 (6 bases). This CDR3 region has 14 residues. V was pared by 4 bases and J by 4 bases, with 14 bases between. Germline V gene data show CDR1 as SGHDT and CDR2 as YYEEEE. The CDR3 DNA follows: TGTGCCAGCAGCCAGACGACAGGATCCTATGGCTACACCTTC. This codes for CASSQTTGSYGYTF.

The V and J genes are TRBV2 and TRBJ2-1, with D unclear. CDR3 length equals 10 residues. In germline, CDR1 is SNHLY, CDR2 FYNNEI. The V end was cut by 6 bases, the J end by 10 bases, with 7 bases between. CDR3 DNA: TGTGCCAGCAGCCTCCAGGAGCAGTTCTTC. The encoded protein is CASSLQEQFF.

The rearrangement uses TRBV4-3 and TRBJ2-1; no reliable D call. The CDR3 is made up of 16 amino acids. Deletions cut 0 bases from V and 8 bases from J, with 17 bases between. In germline, CDR1 is LGHNA, CDR2 YSLEER. CDR3 protein: CASSQDFPPLAHEQFF. Here the CDR3 DNA reads TGCGCCAGCAGCCAAGACTTTCCCCCCCTCGCACATGAGCAGTTCTTC.

The chain links TRBV5-1 to TRBJ2-5, with 7 nucleotides matching TRBD2. Losses at the gene ends were 4 bases for V and 5 bases for J; bases not matched to a gene: 8. This CDR3 spans 14 amino acids. CDR1 SGHRS and CDR2 YFSETQ come from the germline V gene. CDR3 residues: CASSDRLAAETQYF. The CDR3 DNA sequence: TGCGCCAGCAGCGATCGACTAGCTGCCGAGACCCAGTACTTC.

CDR3 bases: TGTGCCAGCAGCTTAGACATCTATGGCTACACCTTC. This translates into CASSLDIYGYTF. The chain uses TRBV5-6 and TRBJ1-2; D is unclear. This CDR3 spans 12 amino acids. Germline CDR1 SGHDT, CDR2 YYEEEE. V was cut by 2 bases and J by 4 bases, with 6 bases left in between.

The chain recombines TRBV7-8 with TRBJ2-5; 12 bases map to TRBD2. CDR1 and CDR2 from the germline V gene are SGHVS and FQNEAQ. Unmatched junction bases numbered 7, after V lost 1 base and J lost 1 base. This CDR3 contains 18 residues. CDR3 DNA sequence: TGTGCCAGCAGCTTAGGGTGGGCGGGACTAGCGGGCCAAGAGACCCAGTACTTC. This sequence encodes CASSLGWAGLAGQETQYF.

The rearrangement joins TRBV19 to TRBJ1-5; D not resolved. Trimming removed 7 bases from V and 5 bases from J, with 9 bases in between. The CDR3 runs 12 residues. Germline CDR1 LNHDA, CDR2 SQIVND (reference sequence). The CDR3 region is CASNGEDQPQHF. CDR3 bases: TGTGCCAGTAACGGGGAAGATCAGCCCCAGCATTTT.

This chain links TRBV6-1 with TRBJ2-5, with 9 bases identical to TRBD2. In germline, CDR1 is MNHNS, CDR2 SASEGT. V trimming: 4 bases; J trimming: 6 bases; junction bases outside the gene matches: 12. The CDR3 has 16 residues. CDR3 sequence reads: CASSGRASGNSKTQYF. In DNA form, the CDR3 reads TGTGCCAGCAGTGGCCGCGCTAGCGGGAACTCGAAGACCCAGTACTTC.

The V and J genes are TRBV24-1 and TRBJ2-3; D gene ambiguous. The CDR3 length is 11 residues. Germline lookup yields CDR1 KGHDR and CDR2 SFDVKD. V dropped 6 bases and J dropped 6 bases, with 6 bases sitting between them. The CDR3 region has the DNA TGTGCCACCAGTTTCCGGGATACGCAGTATTTT. Its translation: CATSFRDTQYF.

V and J are TRBV6-6 and TRBJ2-5; D is possibly TRBD2 (6 bases). CDR1 and CDR2 (germline): MNHNY, SVGAGI (reference sequence). V lost 4 bases to trimming and J lost 5 bases, with 14 bases between them. There are 14 residues in the CDR3. The CDR3 region is CASSFLAVLETQYF. Written as DNA, the CDR3 is TGTGCCAGCAGTTTTTTAGCGGTGCTCGAGACCCAGTACTTC.